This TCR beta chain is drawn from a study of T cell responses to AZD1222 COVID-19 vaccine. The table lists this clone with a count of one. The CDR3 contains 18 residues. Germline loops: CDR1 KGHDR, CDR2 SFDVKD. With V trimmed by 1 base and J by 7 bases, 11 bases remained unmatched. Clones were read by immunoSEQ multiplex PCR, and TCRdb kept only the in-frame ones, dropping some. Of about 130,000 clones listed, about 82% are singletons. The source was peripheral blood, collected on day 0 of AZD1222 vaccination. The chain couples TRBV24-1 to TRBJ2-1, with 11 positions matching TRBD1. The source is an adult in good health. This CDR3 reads CATSDFEPGQGGVNEQFF. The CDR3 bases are TGTGCCACCAGTGATTTTGAACCGGGACAGGGGGGGGTTAATGAGCAGTTCTTC.